The next 10 T cell receptor beta chains were all read from a single sample in a study of blood T cell repertoires in COVID-19. Method: immunoSEQ multiplex PCR; TCRdb's copy keeps in-frame clones and lacks some. The data contain roughly 160,000 clones, 84% of them singletons. The specimen was peripheral blood. Receptors were obtained from a woman over 75 with COVID-19, enrolled during active disease.

V gene TRBV4-2 combines with J gene TRBJ1-2, with 7 bases identical to TRBD1. The CDR3 is 17 amino acids. Germline CDR1 and CDR2: LGHNA and YNFKEQ. V was pared by 1 base and J by 4 bases, with 12 bases of the junction left unmatched. CDR3 DNA sequence: TGTGCCAGCAGCCAAGTACAGGGGTCTAATCAAGGCTATGGCTACACCTTC. It encodes CASSQVQGSNQGYGYTF.

The chain has TRBV7-2 and TRBJ2-1; D is perhaps TRBD1 (5 bases). Germline CDR1 SGHTA, CDR2 FQGNSA. Trimming took 0 bases from V and 6 from J, leaving 9 bases between them. This CDR3 is built from 14 residues. Here the CDR3 DNA reads TGTGCCAGCAGCTTAGCGGGCAGGGTCAATGAGCAGTTCTTC. As protein: CASSLAGRVNEQFF.

The chain carries TRBV7-2 and TRBJ2-1, with a tentative D call TRBD1 (5 bases). Germline V gene sequence: CDR1 SGHTA, CDR2 FQGNSA. V lost 1 base and J 8 bases, leaving 9 bases between the germline ends. The CDR3 runs 13 residues. The CDR3 loop reads CASSLVWGHEQFF. CDR3 in DNA: TGTGCCAGCAGCTTAGTCTGGGGCCATGAGCAGTTCTTC.

The rearrangement uses TRBV30 and TRBJ2-7; 7 bases match TRBD1. Germline trimming cut 3 bases from V and 0 bases from J; bases unmatched to any gene: 5. This CDR3 is 14 amino acids long. The germline V gene has CDR1 GTSNPN and CDR2 SVGIG (reference sequence). The chain's CDR3 is CAWRWDSLSYEQYF. The CDR3 coding sequence is TGTGCCTGGAGATGGGACAGCCTCTCCTACGAGCAGTACTTC.

V and J are TRBV6-5 and TRBJ2-5, with D unclear. The CDR3 extends over 15 amino acids. Looked up from germline, CDR1 is MNHEY and CDR2 is SVGAGI. The V gene lost 8 bases and the J gene lost 0 bases, with 16 bases spanning the gap. Here the CDR3 DNA reads TGTGCCAGCGCCCCCACGTTCGAGTACCAAGAGACCCAGTACTTC. Translated: CASAPTFEYQETQYF.

The rearrangement links TRBV5-4 to TRBJ2-5; 13 bases are a match to TRBD2. There are 15 residues in the CDR3. The V gene end was trimmed by 3 bases and the J gene end by 4 bases; junction bases not matched to a gene: 3. CDR1 is SGHNT and CDR2 is YYREEE in the germline V gene (reference sequence). Here the CDR3 DNA reads TGTGCCAGCAGCTCCGGGACTAGCGGGACAGAGACCCAGTACTTC. Translating it yields CASSSGTSGTETQYF.

The rearrangement uses TRBV19 and TRBJ2-3; D gene unclear. Per the germline V gene, CDR1 is LNHDA and CDR2 is SQIVND (reference sequence). Trimming pared 7 bases from V and 0 bases from J, leaving 11 bases between. The CDR3 is 14 residues long. The CDR3 region has the DNA TGTGCCAGTAACTTCGATCCTAGCACAGATACGCAGTATTTT. Encoded protein: CASNFDPSTDTQYF.

This chain joins TRBV27 and TRBJ2-5; 9 positions match TRBD2. Germline V gene lookup returns CDR1 MNHEY and CDR2 SMNVEV (reference sequence). Unmatched junction bases numbered 6, after V lost 4 bases and J lost 3 bases. The CDR3 covers 15 residues. The DNA for the CDR3 is TGTGCCAGCAGTTCCCCCCAGCGGGGGGAAGAGACCCAGTACTTC. Encoded protein: CASSSPQRGEETQYF.

This CDR3 reads CASSQGGTSRTYEQYF. DNA of the CDR3: TGCGCCAGCAGCCAGGGCGGGACTAGCAGGACCTACGAGCAGTACTTC. The rearrangement uses TRBV5-1 and TRBJ2-7, with TRBD2 matching over 9 bases. The trim removed 4 bases at V and 2 bases at J, leaving 10 bases unmatched. CDR1 SGHRS and CDR2 YFSETQ come from the germline V gene. The CDR3 contains 16 residues.

V gene TRBV7-2 combines with J gene TRBJ2-5; TRBD1 might be the D (5 bases). This CDR3 spans 12 amino acids. Germline V gene lookup returns CDR1 SGHTA and CDR2 FQGNSA. V was clipped by 3 bases and J by 5 bases, with 7 bases between them. The CDR3 sequence: CASSFRAETQYF. The DNA of the CDR3 is TGTGCCAGCAGCTTCAGGGCCGAGACCCAGTACTTC.